This entry lists 30 T cell receptor beta chains sequenced from one sample in a study of T cell repertoires in cytomegalovirus infection. Their antigen targets remain unknown. TCRdb recomputed calls from the reads with MiXCR, one row per CDR3 protein. Of 750,000 to 950,000 distinct CDR3 sequences in the sample, 25% to 35% are singletons; the top ten hold 10% to 15%. This sample comprised cultured CD8+ T cells from PBMCs, obtained from culture after CMV antigen stimulation. These receptors all stem from a human donor in good health (CMV status not recorded). Some clones in this sample may be carry-over from other donors' samples.

The chain is built from TRBV27 and TRBJ1-1; D is perhaps TRBD1 (5 bases). V was trimmed by 5 bases and J by 4 bases, leaving 17 bases between them. Germline loops: CDR1 MNHEY, CDR2 SMNVEV (reference sequence). This CDR3 is built from 15 residues. CDR3 DNA: TGTGCCAGCAGTCGGGGTCGGGGGGAAGGCACTGAAGCTTTCTTT. As protein: CASSRGRGEGTEAFF.

There are many counts of this clonotype. The rearrangement links TRBV7-2 to TRBJ1-2; TRBD1 agrees at 8 bases. This CDR3 is 15 amino acids long. The V segment lost 3 bases and the J segment 4 bases; nucleotides outside the gene matches: 7. Germline CDR1 SGHTA, CDR2 FQGNSA. As DNA, the CDR3 is TGTGCCAGCAGCTTTGAACCGGGACAGGTCTATGGCTACACCTTC. Protein: CASSFEPGQVYGYTF.

This clonotype was counted a few times. The genes are TRBV5-5 and TRBJ2-1, with TRBD2 identical over 8 bases. Looked up from germline, CDR1 is SGHKS and CDR2 is YYEKEE (reference sequence). CDR3 size: 15 residues. The trim removed 4 bases at V and 4 bases at J, leaving 7 bases unmatched. The CDR3 spells CASSLGLGFYNEQFF. The CDR3 bases are TGTGCCAGCAGCCTGGGACTAGGGTTTTACAATGAGCAGTTCTTC.

This chain connects TRBV7-3 to TRBJ2-5; no clear D. CDR1 SGHTA and CDR2 FQGTGA come from the germline V gene. Trimming pared 5 bases from V and 1 base from J, leaving 14 bases between. This CDR3 is 15 amino acids long. The CDR3 protein is CASSHPWQSQETQYF. In nucleotides, the CDR3 is TGTGCCAGCAGCCACCCTTGGCAAAGCCAAGAGACCCAGTACTTC.

This clonotype has a count of ten or more. The chain uses TRBV9 and TRBJ1-2; 7 bases fit TRBD1. This CDR3 spans 15 amino acids. V gave up 3 bases and J gave up 4 bases; unmatched junction bases: 9. Germline CDR1 SGDLS, CDR2 YYNGEE. CDR3 loop: CASSGRDSQGYGYTF. The DNA for the CDR3 is TGTGCCAGCAGCGGGCGGGACAGTCAAGGCTATGGCTACACCTTC.

This clonotype turned up a few times. The V and J genes are TRBV12-3 or TRBV12-4 and TRBJ1-1; no clear D. This CDR3 region has 8 residues. V was shortened by 9 bases and J by 14 bases, with 10 bases between the two germline ends. The CDR3 sequence: CASPAGFF. CDR3 DNA: TGTGCCAGTCCGGCAGGCTTCTTT.

In this sample, this clonotype turned up many times. The genes are TRBV7-8 and TRBJ2-1; D is undetermined. V lost 0 bases, J lost 5 bases, and 8 bases lay in between. CDR3 size: 14 residues. Germline-derived CDR1 and CDR2 are SGHVS and FQNEAQ. CDR3 in DNA: TGTGCCAGCAGCTTAGCGCGACTGAACAATGAGCAGTTCTTC. This sequence encodes CASSLARLNNEQFF. Together with reference TRBV7-8 and TRBJ2-1, the CDR3 gives the full variable domain: GAGVSQSPRYKVAKRGQDVALRCDPISGHVSLFWYQQALGQGPEFLTYFQNEAQLDKSGLPSDRFFAERPEGSVSTLKIQRTQQEDSAVYLCASSLARLNNEQFFGPGTRLTVL.

The CDR3 loop reads CASSYRPAYEKLFF. The CDR3 DNA follows: TGTGCCAGCAGTTACAGACCGGCGTACGAAAAACTGTTTTTT. The genes are TRBV6-6 and TRBJ1-4; no clear D. CDR3 length: 14 residues. Germline CDR1 is MNHNY and CDR2 is SVGAGI (reference sequence). Trimming cost V 2 bases and J 8 bases, with 12 bases left between them.

The CDR3 nucleotides are TGTGCCAGCAGCGTATATGGTAACGGGAATTCACCCCTCCACTTT. It translates to CASSVYGNGNSPLHF. The V gene is TRBV9, the J gene TRBJ1-6; D unresolved. In germline, CDR1 is SGDLS, CDR2 YYNGEE. The ends were cut back, 1 base at V and 7 bases at J, with 12 bases in the middle. The CDR3 runs 15 residues.

This chain joins TRBV20-1 and TRBJ1-1; a weak D match, TRBD1 (5 bases). The germline V gene encodes CDR1 DFQATT and CDR2 SNEGSKA (reference sequence). Between the trimmed V and J ends, which lost 3 bases and 1 base, there was a span of 18 bases. This CDR3 region has 16 residues. The CDR3 protein is CSASVATGTGNTEAFF. CDR3 DNA sequence: TGCAGTGCTAGCGTAGCAACCGGGACCGGGAACACTGAAGCTTTCTTT.

The table lists this clonotype with a few counts. This sequence joins TRBV20-1 and TRBJ1-2, with D uncertain. Trimming pared 4 bases from V and 5 bases from J, leaving 14 bases between. The CDR3 is made up of 13 amino acids. Germline V gene lookup returns CDR1 DFQATT and CDR2 SNEGSKA (reference sequence). CDR3 loop: CSATVPEGYGYTF. DNA for the CDR3: TGCAGTGCTACTGTCCCGGAGGGATATGGCTACACCTTC.

The rearrangement uses TRBV12-5 and TRBJ2-7, with D perhaps matching TRBD1 (6 bases). Germline V CDR1 and CDR2: LGHNT, FRNRAP. The CDR3 sequence is 10 residues long. Trimming took 8 bases from V and 8 from J, leaving 10 bases between them. CDR3: CASQGSQQYF. DNA of the CDR3: TGTGCTAGTCAGGGGAGCCAGCAGTACTTC.

This clonotype was counted a few times. This chain connects TRBV6-5 to TRBJ1-6; D is ambiguous. Germline values: CDR1 MNHEY, CDR2 SVGAGI. The CDR3 spans 17 residues. The germline V and J ends were trimmed by 2 bases and 0 bases, with 11 bases remaining between them. The CDR3 DNA is TGTGCCAGCAGTTACACCGACCTGAGCTCCTATAATTCACCCCTCCACTTT. It translates to CASSYTDLSSYNSPLHF.

The rearrangement links TRBV7-8 to TRBJ2-7, with 7 bases that match TRBD2. Trimming removed 4 bases from V and 0 bases from J; junction bases left unmatched: 9. CDR3 size: 16 residues. CDR1 SGHVS and CDR2 FQNEAQ come from the germline V gene. CDR3 bases: TGTGCCAGCAGCTCAGCTGCAGGGAGGGTCTCCTACGAGCAGTACGTC. Amino acids: CASSSAAGRVSYEQYV.

In regard to this clonotype: Given a much more abundant clone one base away, this may be a read error. This chain connects TRBV12-3 or TRBV12-4 to TRBJ2-1; D call uncertain. The ends were cut back, 3 bases at V and 8 bases at J, with 5 bases in the middle. The CDR3 consists of 11 residues. CDR3 nucleotide sequence: TGTGCCAGCAGTTTCTTGGATGAGCAGTTCTTC. Translating it yields CASSFLDEQFF.

In its sample, this clonotype was seen a few times. The chain uses TRBV6-6 and TRBJ2-7; unclear D gene. Trimming cost V 4 bases and J 0 bases, with 13 bases left between them. The CDR3 is 15 residues long. Germline-derived CDR1 and CDR2 are MNHNY and SVGAGI (reference sequence). The CDR3 loop is CASSFLRRNSYEQYF. The CDR3 nucleotides are TGTGCCAGCAGTTTCCTCCGACGGAACTCCTACGAGCAGTACTTC.

V usage is TRBV15 and J usage is TRBJ2-6, with 7 bases that match TRBD1. V shed 0 bases, J shed 0 bases, and the junction held 5 bases outside the gene matches. Germline V gene lookup returns CDR1 LNHNV and CDR2 YYDKDF (reference sequence). The CDR3 runs to 18 residues. CDR3 region: CATSRDRDSYSGANVLTF. The CDR3 nucleotides are TGTGCCACCAGCAGAGACCGGGACAGCTACTCTGGGGCCAACGTCCTGACTTTC.

V and J are TRBV4-1 and TRBJ1-4, with D uncertain. The CDR3 contains 15 residues. The V and J ends lost 2 bases and 5 bases respectively, with 12 bases between them. Germline CDR1 reads MGHRA; CDR2 reads YSYEKL. The chain's CDR3 is CASSQSDRLNEKLFF. CDR3 nucleotides: TGCGCCAGCAGCCAAAGTGATCGACTGAATGAAAAACTGTTTTTT.

The rearrangement joins TRBV12-3 or TRBV12-4 to TRBJ1-4; D is possibly TRBD1 (5 bases). Trimming cost V 7 bases and J 10 bases, with 10 bases left between them. This CDR3 comprises 11 residues. CDR3 bases: TGTGCCAGCACCCCCGGGGGAAAACTGTTTTTT. Amino acid sequence: CASTPGGKLFF.

This sequence joins TRBV27 and TRBJ2-5, with 9 bases identical to TRBD1. V trimming: 4 bases; J trimming: 2 bases; junction bases outside the gene matches: 5. The CDR3 length is 15 residues. Germline-derived CDR1 and CDR2 are MNHEY and SMNVEV (reference sequence). The CDR3 protein is CASSWGTGTQETQYF. Written as DNA, the CDR3 is TGTGCCAGCAGTTGGGGGACAGGGACTCAAGAGACCCAGTACTTC.

The CDR3 DNA is TGTGCCAGCAGCTTCCCCGGAGGTAGCGGGAATGAGCAGTTCTTC. Translating gives CASSFPGGSGNEQFF. This chain uses TRBV7-6 with TRBJ2-1, with 7 bases fitting TRBD2. Looked up from germline, CDR1 is SGHVS and CDR2 is FNYEAQ. There are 15 residues in the CDR3. With V trimmed by 3 bases and J by 7 bases, 9 bases remained unmatched.

This clonotype turned up a few times. The chain recombines TRBV12-3 or TRBV12-4 with TRBJ1-1; tentative D call: TRBD1 (5 bases). Trimming stripped 5 bases from V and 5 bases from J, with 18 bases between. The CDR3 extends over 15 amino acids. CDR3 sequence reads: CASSRGHTSGTEAFF. The CDR3 nucleotides read TGTGCCAGCAGTAGAGGACACACCTCAGGGACTGAAGCTTTCTTT.

The chain recombines TRBV28 with TRBJ2-5; 8 nucleotides line up with TRBD1. After removal of 9 bases from V and 5 bases from J, the junction contained 11 bases not matched to a gene. Germline lookup yields CDR1 MDHEN and CDR2 SYDVKM. This CDR3 comprises 14 residues. Written as DNA, the CDR3 is TGTGCCAGTCTTCCCCGGACAGGGATTGAGACCCAGTACTTC. This codes for CASLPRTGIETQYF. Variable domain in full (rest from reference TRBV28 and TRBJ2-5): DVKVTQSSRYLVKRTGEKVFLECVQDMDHENMFWYRQDPGLGLRLIYFSYDVKMKEKGDIPEGYSVSREKKERFSLILESASTNQTSMYLCASLPRTGIETQYFGPGTRLLVL.

The rearrangement links TRBV3-1 to TRBJ2-1; 8 bases align to TRBD1. Germline V CDR1 and CDR2: LGHDT, YNNKEL (reference sequence). V shed 5 bases, J shed 6 bases, and the junction held 9 bases outside the gene matches. The CDR3 totals 15 residues. CDR3 DNA: TGTGCCAGCAGCACGACAGGGGTTAGTTCCAATGAGCAGTTCTTC. This translates into CASSTTGVSSNEQFF.

This clonotype showed up many times. The chain recombines TRBV7-2 with TRBJ2-2; 10 bases map to TRBD2. Germline CDR1 reads SGHTA; CDR2 reads FQGNSA. The CDR3 covers 16 residues. Trimming removed 5 bases from V and 7 bases from J; junction bases left unmatched: 10. CDR3: CASSASGGAHRGELFF. In nucleotides, the CDR3 is TGTGCCAGCAGCGCCAGCGGGGGGGCCCATCGCGGGGAGCTGTTTTTT.

The genes are TRBV25-1 and TRBJ1-5; no definite D call. This CDR3 has 14 amino acids. Trimming pared 3 bases from V and 4 bases from J, leaving 10 bases between. Germline V gene data show CDR1 as MGHDK and CDR2 as SYGVNS. CDR3 sequence reads: CASSDEGHNQPQHF. In DNA, the CDR3 is TGTGCCAGCAGTGATGAGGGTCATAATCAGCCCCAGCATTTT.

The gene calls are TRBV6-5 and TRBJ2-1; weak D call: TRBD1 (5 bases). Trimming took 0 bases from V and 2 from J, leaving 11 bases between them. The germline V gene encodes CDR1 MNHEY and CDR2 SVGAGI. CDR3 length: 16 amino acids. CDR3 nucleotides: TGTGCCAGCAGTTACTCCGGCAGGGCCCCCTACAATGAGCAGTTCTTC. Its translation is CASSYSGRAPYNEQFF.

This clonotype was observed at least ten times. The rearrangement links TRBV7-8 to TRBJ2-2; D unresolved. The germline V gene has CDR1 SGHVS and CDR2 FQNEAQ. CDR3 size: 13 residues. V lost 10 bases and J 0 bases, leaving 9 bases between the germline ends. CDR3 DNA sequence: TGTGCCATTCAGGTACCGAACACCGGGGAGCTGTTTTTT. It codes for CAIQVPNTGELFF.

The V call is TRBV18, the J call TRBJ2-6; no firm D call. CDR3 length equals 18 residues. The germline V gene has CDR1 KGHSH and CDR2 LQKENI. The ends were cut back, 6 bases at V and 3 bases at J, with 21 bases in the middle. The CDR3 loop is CASSQEPLDLFGANVLTF. CDR3 in DNA: TGTGCCAGCTCCCAAGAACCGCTGGACCTCTTTGGGGCCAACGTCCTGACTTTC.

The V call is TRBV4-3, the J call TRBJ2-3, with 8 bases matching TRBD1. V trimming: 8 bases; J trimming: 2 bases; junction bases outside the gene matches: 6. The CDR3 runs to 14 residues. CDR1 is LGHNA and CDR2 is YSLEER in the germline V gene. The CDR3 protein is CASGRTGSTDTQYF. As DNA, the CDR3 is TGCGCCAGCGGACGGACAGGGTCCACAGATACGCAGTATTTT.